A single sample gave rise to the 26 T cell receptor delta chains below, sequenced in a study of gammadelta T cells in human blood. TCRdb re-called the RT-PCR reads through CATT. The sample includes 1,200 or so delta-chain clones, roughly 10% seen only once; the top ten take roughly 7%. Sequencing was done on a sample of non-Vgamma9Vdelta2 gamma-delta T cells from infant blood. All receptors derive from a human donor.

This clone was seen just once. A far larger clone is just one base off, so this is likely a read error. The chain combines TRDV1 with TRDJ1, with TRDD3 matching 8 bases. No J segment appears in TCRdb, so it was assigned here by matching the sequence to germline. This CDR3 comprises 21 residues. The germline V gene encodes CDR1 TSWWSYY and CDR2 QGS. The ends lost 5 bases at V and 0 bases at J; junction bases unmatched: 23. The CDR3 loop is CALGRPGLSWGIREYTDKLIF. CDR3 sequence (DNA): TGTGCTCTTGGGCGGCCGGGACTCTCGTGGGGGATTAGGGAGTACACCGATAAACTCATCTTT.

About this clone itself: A read error is likely here: a far larger clone is one base away. The chain carries TRDV1 and TRDJ1, with D perhaps TRDD2 (5 bases). The CDR3 loop spans 27 amino acids. Germline V gene lookup returns CDR1 TSWWSYY and CDR2 QGS. CDR3 DNA sequence: TGTGCTCTTGGGGAACTAGAGGCCTACGGTCGACCGCGTGGGTCCTCCTTGGGTTTAGGTTACACCAATAAACTCATCTTT. Amino acids: CALGELEAYGRPRGSSLGLGYTNKLIF.

This clone was observed a few times. A far larger clone is one nucleotide away, so this likely arose from a read error. The chain links TRDV2 to TRDJ1, with 7 bases matching TRDD3. Trimming removed 8 bases from V and 0 bases from J; junction bases left unmatched: 26. This CDR3 comprises 20 residues. From germline, CDR1 is GEAIGNYY and CDR2 EKD. This chain's CDR3 is CASNGSPVHWGIRYTDKLIF. CDR3 bases: TGTGCCTCAAACGGATCTCCCGTCCACTGGGGAATACGCTACACCGATAAACTCATCTTT.

This clone appeared a few times. This likely reflects a read error, since a far larger clone is one base away. The rearrangement uses TRDV3 and TRDJ1, with D uncertain. Germline CDR1 reads TVYSNPD; CDR2 reads GDNSRS (reference sequence). This CDR3 has 16 amino acids. CDR3 sequence: CALPRSLPPHTVKLIF. The DNA of the CDR3 is TGTGCCTTACCACGAAGCTTACCCCCACACACCGTTAAACTCATCTTT.

This clone is large by share. V gene TRDV1 combines with J gene TRDJ1; 9 nucleotides agree with TRDD3. CDR3 length: 18 amino acids. J was trimmed by 0 bases and V by 7 bases; bases with no gene match: 15. Per the germline V gene, CDR1 is TSWWSYY and CDR2 is QGS. The CDR3 DNA is TGTGCTCTTGCCGCCTTCCTCCAACTGGGGGACCACACCGATAAACTCATCTTT. As protein: CALAAFLQLGDHTDKLIF.

For this clone: A far larger clone is a single base away, which makes a read error likely. The chain is built from TRDV1 and TRDJ1, with TRDD3 matching 11 bases. With V trimmed by 0 bases and J by 2 bases, 20 bases remained unmatched. Germline V gives CDR1 TSWWSYY, CDR2 QGS. CDR3 length equals 22 residues. The DNA of the CDR3 is TGTGCTCTTGGGGAACTGTTAAAGGGTTGGTCTGGGGGATACTGGGGAACCGATAAACTCATCTTT. It codes for CALGELLKGWSGGYWGTDKLIF.

On this clone: A far larger clone is a single base away, which makes a read error likely. The chain has TRAV29/DV5 and TRDJ1; the match to TRDD3 covers 12 bases. Germline CDR1 reads NSMFDY; CDR2 reads ISSIKDK. The CDR3 sequence is 16 residues long. V shed 3 bases and J 9 bases; nucleotides not matched to a gene: 15. In DNA, the CDR3 is TGTGCAGCAACCCCATACCATACTGGGGGATACCCGCAACTCATCTTT. Translation gives CAATPYHTGGYPQLIF.

The chain combines TRDV3 with TRDJ1; TRDD3 is a possible D gene (6 bases). The V gene lost 1 base and the J gene lost 0 bases, with 24 bases spanning the gap. CDR3 length: 18 residues. Germline loops: CDR1 TVYSNPD, CDR2 GDNSRS (reference sequence). Written as DNA, the CDR3 is TGTGCCTTTACTCTTTCTACAGTGGATACTTGGTACACCGATAAACTCATCTTT. It specifies CAFTLSTVDTWYTDKLIF.

This clone was observed a few times. The rearrangement links TRDV3 to TRDJ1, with TRDD2 identical over 7 bases. Germline V CDR1 and CDR2: TVYSNPD, GDNSRS (reference sequence). V was pared by 5 bases and J by 8 bases, with 11 bases of the junction left unmatched. This CDR3 is 12 amino acids long. This chain's CDR3 is CAVNSYQRKLIF. The DNA for the CDR3 is TGTGCCGTCAATTCCTACCAGAGGAAACTCATCTTT.

In regard to this clone: Given a much more abundant clone one base away, this may be a read error. This chain joins TRDV1 and TRDJ1; D gene unclear. This CDR3 comprises 16 residues. Looked up from germline, CDR1 is TSWWSYY and CDR2 is QGS. V lost 2 bases to trimming and J lost 2 bases, with 15 bases between them. This CDR3 reads CALGEFRFPQTDKLIF. Written as DNA, the CDR3 is TGTGCTCTTGGGGAATTTAGGTTCCCCCAAACCGATAAACTCATCTTT.

This clone occurred a few times. The J gene is TRDJ1, the V gene TRDV2, with 11 bases lining up with TRDD3. The junction had 9 bases not matched to a gene; V was cut back by 3 bases and J by 4 bases. The germline CDR1 and CDR2 sequences are GEAIGNYY and EKD. CDR3 size: 16 residues. The CDR3 reads CACDFGGGYADDKLIF. CDR3 DNA: TGTGCCTGTGACTTTGGTGGGGGATACGCTGACGATAAACTCATCTTT.

This clone was observed a few times. A much larger clone differs by one base, so this may be a read error. The same CDR3 can be traced to other DNA sequences in this sample. The rearrangement uses TRDV1 and TRDJ1; 9 positions agree with TRDD3. The V gene's germline CDR1 is TSWWSYY and CDR2 QGS. After removal of 7 bases from V and 6 bases from J, the junction contained 18 bases not matched to a gene. The CDR3 is 17 amino acids. The CDR3 loop is CALAFPTPLGDPNKLIF. The CDR3 DNA is TGTGCTCTTGCCTTTCCTACCCCCCTGGGGGATCCAAATAAACTCATCTTT.

Judged by abundance, this clone is large. The rearrangement links TRDV1 to TRDJ1; the match to TRDD3 covers 13 bases. The CDR3 loop spans 21 amino acids. V was clipped by 0 bases and J by 5 bases; unmatched bases: 18. The germline V gene encodes CDR1 TSWWSYY and CDR2 QGS. CDR3 DNA: TGTGCTCTTGGGGAACTACGCCATCGTCGTACTGGGGGATACGTTGGGGATAAACTCATCTTT. This encodes CALGELRHRRTGGYVGDKLIF.

This clone was counted a few times. This may be a read error, as it is one base from a much larger clone. The same CDR3 arises from other DNA sequences in this sample as well. The chain carries TRDV1 and TRDJ1; D is unclear. In germline, CDR1 is TSWWSYY, CDR2 QGS. The CDR3 covers 15 residues. This chain's CDR3 is CALGELLVGVHKLIF. The CDR3 bases are TGTGCTCTTGGGGAATTATTGGTGGGCGTTCATAAACTCATATTT.

This clone was counted a few times. Only one base separates this from a far larger clonotype, so it likely reflects a read error. Other DNA sequences from this sample encode an identical CDR3 as well. The genes are TRAV29/DV5 and TRDJ1; 10 bases line up with TRDD3. The V and J ends lost 0 bases and 5 bases, in that order; junction bases with no gene match: 13. Germline lookup yields CDR1 NSMFDY and CDR2 ISSIKDK. The CDR3 runs 17 residues. The CDR3 nucleotides are TGTGCAGCAAGCGCTCTTCCTACCTACTGGGGGATGGATAAACTCATCTTT. Translation gives CAASALPTYWGMDKLIF.

In its sample, this clone is large. The chain employs TRDV1 and TRDJ1; no clear D gene. Germline assignment: CDR1 TSWWSYY and CDR2 QGS. CDR3 length equals 18 residues. Trimming shortened V by 3 bases and J by 7 bases, and 27 bases separated the two germline ends. The CDR3 here is CALGDLLPVGVRTGKLIF. The CDR3 bases are TGTGCTCTTGGGGATCTACTACCAGTGGGCGTTCGTACGGGTAAACTCATCTTT.

A remark on this clone: A read error may be the cause here, since a much bigger clone is one base away. The chain carries TRDV1 and TRDJ1; possibly TRDD2 for D (7 bases). The CDR3 consists of 23 residues. Germline V lookup: CDR1 TSWWSYY, CDR2 QGS. Trimming removed 5 bases from V and 5 bases from J, with 42 bases in between. The CDR3 loop reads CALGKRILSYVSLGLPPWDKLIF. The CDR3 coding sequence is TGTGCTCTTGGGAAACGGATTCTTTCCTACGTATCACTGGGCCTACCCCCGTGGGATAAACTCATCTTT.

In the case of this clone: Being one base from a much bigger clone, this may be a read error. Without a V gene call, the J gene is given as TRDJ1; the D call TRDD3 from the table was never checked on the DNA. The CDR3 totals 18 residues. The chain's CDR3 is CALGDPMDGGLVTDKLIF. For the CDR3, the DNA is TGTGCTCTTGGGGACCCCATGGATGGGGGATTGGTAACCGATAAACTCATCTTT.

This clone has more than one count but fewer than ten. A read error likely explains this, since a far larger clone differs by one base. At the DNA level, this CDR3 is encoded by other sequences in the same sample as well. This rearrangement joins TRDV1 to TRDJ1; 9 bases agree with TRDD3. The V gene end was trimmed by 3 bases and the J gene end by 1 base; junction bases not matched to a gene: 27. This CDR3 is built from 23 residues. CDR1 and CDR2 (germline): TSWWSYY, QGS. CDR3 nucleotide sequence: TGTGCTCTTGGGGACCCTGCCTTCCCTGTTCCGAGGTCAGGGGGATACTTCACCGATAAACTCATCTTT. Residues: CALGDPAFPVPRSGGYFTDKLIF.

This clone was seen only a few times. This specimen includes other DNA sequences encoding the same CDR3. This sequence joins TRDV1 and TRDJ1; 8 bases match TRDD3. J lost 4 bases, V lost 1 base, and 11 bases had no gene match. The CDR3 length is 17 residues. Germline V gene data show CDR1 as TSWWSYY and CDR2 as QGS. As DNA, the CDR3 is TGTGCTCTTGGGGAACCCATCCTAAGGGGATACAGCGATAAACTCATCTTT. The encoded protein is CALGEPILRGYSDKLIF.

In this sample, this clone is medium-sized. The chain is built from TRDV1 and TRDJ1; tentative D call: TRDD3 (7 bases). The V end was cut by 1 base, the J end by 2 bases, with 32 bases between. The CDR3 totals 22 residues. Germline assignment: CDR1 TSWWSYY and CDR2 QGS. In DNA, the CDR3 is TGTGCTCTTGGGGAACAGTCCCTTCCCCCCGCACTGGGGAACTCGAAGACCGATAAACTCATCTTT. This codes for CALGEQSLPPALGNSKTDKLIF.

This clone was observed a handful of times. One base separates it from a far larger clone, so it is likely a read error. The V gene is TRDV1, the J gene TRDJ1, with D perhaps TRDD2 or TRDD3 (7 bases each). Trimming stripped 5 bases from V and 0 bases from J, with 31 bases between. CDR1 is TSWWSYY and CDR2 is QGS in the germline V gene. The CDR3 is 21 residues long. CDR3 in amino acids: CALGPQAVPTLNWGDTDKLIF. DNA of the CDR3: TGTGCTCTTGGGCCGCAAGCGGTTCCTACGTTAAACTGGGGAGACACCGATAAACTCATCTTT.

On this clone: A read error is likely here: a far larger clone is one base away. The chain couples TRDV1 to TRDJ1, with a tentative D call TRDD3 (5 bases). The CDR3 runs 19 residues. The germline gives CDR1 TSWWSYY, CDR2 QGS. V lost 1 base and J 1 base, leaving 22 bases between the germline ends. The CDR3 coding sequence is TGTGCTCTTGGGGAACATAAGGGTCTAAGGGATTCTCTCACCGATAAACTCATCTTT. Encoded protein: CALGEHKGLRDSLTDKLIF.

This clone was counted between two and nine times. A read error may be the cause here, since a much bigger clone is one base away. V is TRDV1 and J is TRDJ1, with TRDD3 as a possible D gene (5 bases). Germline assignment: CDR1 TSWWSYY and CDR2 QGS. There are 17 residues in the CDR3. Trimming cost V 3 bases and J 0 bases, with 17 bases left between them. The CDR3 sequence: CALGEGRGRGYTDKLIF. As DNA, the CDR3 is TGTGCTCTTGGGGAGGGGCGGGGACGCGGATACACCGATAAACTCATCTTT.

Notes on this clone: A read error may be the cause here, since a much bigger clone is one base away. The chain has TRDV1 and TRDJ1; 10 bases are a match to TRDD3. The germline V gene has CDR1 TSWWSYY and CDR2 QGS. J gave up 7 bases and V 5 bases, and 16 bases lay outside the gene matches. The CDR3 loop spans 17 amino acids. As DNA, the CDR3 is TGTGCTCTTGGGAACGAGGAAGGACTGGGGGATTTAGGTAAACTCATCTTT. Its protein is CALGNEEGLGDLGKLIF.

In its sample, this clone ranks as large (0.1 to 1%). The chain combines TRDV1 with TRDJ1; TRDD3 matches 10 bases. Trimming at V came to 2 bases and at J to 0 bases, leaving 15 bases not matched to a gene. CDR3 length: 20 residues. Germline values: CDR1 TSWWSYY, CDR2 QGS. CDR3 protein: CALGESRSTGGLPYTDKLIF. The CDR3 DNA is TGTGCTCTTGGGGAATCCCGTTCTACTGGGGGATTACCCTACACCGATAAACTCATCTTT.